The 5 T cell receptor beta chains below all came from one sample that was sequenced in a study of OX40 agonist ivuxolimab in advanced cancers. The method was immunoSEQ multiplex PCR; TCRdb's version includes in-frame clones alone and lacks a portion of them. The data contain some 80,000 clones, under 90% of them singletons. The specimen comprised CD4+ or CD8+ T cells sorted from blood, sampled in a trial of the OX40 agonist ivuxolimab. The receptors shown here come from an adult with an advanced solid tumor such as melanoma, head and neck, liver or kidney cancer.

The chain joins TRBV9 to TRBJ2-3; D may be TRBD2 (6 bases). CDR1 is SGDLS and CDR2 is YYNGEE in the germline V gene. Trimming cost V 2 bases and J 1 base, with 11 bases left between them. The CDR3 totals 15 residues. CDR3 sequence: CASSVASAGTDTQYF. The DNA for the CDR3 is TGTGCCAGCAGCGTCGCTAGCGCGGGCACAGATACGCAGTATTTT.

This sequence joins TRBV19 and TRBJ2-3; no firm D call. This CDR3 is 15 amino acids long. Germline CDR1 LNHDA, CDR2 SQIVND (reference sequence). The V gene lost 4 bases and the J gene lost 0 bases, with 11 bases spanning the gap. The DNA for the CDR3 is TGTGCCAGTAGTACAAATCCTGCTAGCACAGATACGCAGTATTTT. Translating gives CASSTNPASTDTQYF.

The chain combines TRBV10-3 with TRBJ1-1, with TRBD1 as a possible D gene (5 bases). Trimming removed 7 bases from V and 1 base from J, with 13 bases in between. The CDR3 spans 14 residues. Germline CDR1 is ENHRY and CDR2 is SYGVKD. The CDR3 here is CAIKPGGRNTEAFF. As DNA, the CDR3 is TGTGCCATCAAACCGGGGGGGAGGAACACTGAAGCTTTCTTT.

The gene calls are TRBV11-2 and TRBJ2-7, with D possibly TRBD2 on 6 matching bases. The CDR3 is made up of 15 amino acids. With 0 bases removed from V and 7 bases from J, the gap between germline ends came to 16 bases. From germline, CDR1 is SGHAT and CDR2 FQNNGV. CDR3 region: CASSLDRAGMGEQYF. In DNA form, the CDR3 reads TGTGCCAGCAGCTTAGATCGCGCGGGAATGGGGGAGCAGTACTTC.

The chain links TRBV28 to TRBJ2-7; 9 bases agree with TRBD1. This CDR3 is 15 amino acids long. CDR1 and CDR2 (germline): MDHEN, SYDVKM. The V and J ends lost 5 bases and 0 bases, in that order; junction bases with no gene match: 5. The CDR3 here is CASSVPGQGSYEQYF. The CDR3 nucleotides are TGTGCCAGCAGTGTACCGGGACAGGGCTCCTACGAGCAGTACTTC.